The next 10 T cell receptor beta chains were all read from a single sample in a study of cytomegalovirus exposure and HLA in healthy donors. PCR involved 60 Vbeta and 13 Jbeta primers. TCRdb's table, derived via immunoSEQ multiplex PCR, lists solely in-frame clones and lacks some. The sample comprises over 150,000 clones, roughly four fifths of which are singletons, and approximately 0.87% rests with the top ten. Sequences were obtained from PBMCs. The receptors originated from a girl aged 2 to 9 in good health and CMV-seropositive.

Concerning this clone itself: The same CDR3 also results from other DNA sequences found in this sample. The chain combines TRBV30 with TRBJ1-5; D unresolved. Germline V lookup: CDR1 GTSNPN, CDR2 SVGIG (reference sequence). Trimming took 1 base from V and 5 from J, leaving 15 bases between them. The CDR3 has 15 amino acids. Written as DNA, the CDR3 is TGTGCCTGGAGTGGTGGGAGGGCTCCGCATCAGCCCCAGCATTTT. Amino acid sequence: CAWSGGRAPHQPQHF.

This sequence joins TRBV27 and TRBJ2-3, with TRBD1 matching 7 bases. The CDR3 sequence is 14 residues long. The junction had 9 bases not matched to a gene; V was cut back by 9 bases and J by 3 bases. Germline CDR1 MNHEY, CDR2 SMNVEV (reference sequence). CDR3 region: CASCRDSFTDTQYF. CDR3 sequence (DNA): TGTGCCAGTTGTCGGGACAGCTTTACAGATACGCAGTATTTT.

There are a few counts of this clone. The chain joins TRBV2 to TRBJ1-3, with 7 bases aligning to TRBD1. Trimming removed 5 bases from V and 8 bases from J; junction bases left unmatched: 3. The CDR3 sequence is 12 residues long. CDR1 and CDR2 from the germline V gene are SNHLY and FYNNEI. The CDR3 DNA is TGTGCCAGCAGTACCGGGACAGACACCATATATTTT. Amino acids: CASSTGTDTIYF.

The chain carries TRBV6-5 and TRBJ1-2; no clear D. The V end was cut by 0 bases, the J end by 7 bases, with 9 bases between. The CDR3 loop spans 13 amino acids. Germline V gives CDR1 MNHEY, CDR2 SVGAGI. CDR3 in DNA: TGTGCCAGCAGTTACTCGATTAGTCGTGGCTACACCTTC. This gives the protein CASSYSISRGYTF.

The chain has TRBV27 and TRBJ1-3, with 8 bases matching TRBD1. In germline, CDR1 is MNHEY, CDR2 SMNVEV (reference sequence). With 5 bases clipped from V and 4 bases from J, the junction kept 13 bases outside the gene matches. This CDR3 spans 17 amino acids. This CDR3 reads CASSLRQWAGGGNTIYF. For the CDR3, the DNA is TGTGCCAGCAGTCTACGACAATGGGCAGGGGGCGGAAACACCATATATTTT.

This chain connects TRBV30 to TRBJ1-2; D is ambiguous. Germline V gene sequence: CDR1 GTSNPN, CDR2 SVGIG (reference sequence). With 0 bases removed from V and 2 bases from J, the gap between germline ends came to 7 bases. The CDR3 has 13 amino acids. The CDR3 is CAWSVATNYGYTF. CDR3 sequence (DNA): TGTGCCTGGAGTGTAGCAACGAACTATGGCTACACCTTC.

This sequence joins TRBV4-1 and TRBJ2-5, with TRBD2 identical over 7 bases. The last part of the DNA fits TRBJ2-7 better; the J call may be wrong. The germline V gene encodes CDR1 MGHRA and CDR2 YSYEKL. This CDR3 comprises 15 residues. DNA of the CDR3: TGCGCCAGCAGCCAGAATTGGGGGGGACCCTACGAGCAGTACTTC. Its protein product is CASSQNWGGPYEQYF.

V is TRBV9 and J is TRBJ1-4; no definite D call. This CDR3 is 17 amino acids long. Germline V gives CDR1 SGDLS, CDR2 YYNGEE. V lost 0 bases and J lost 0, with 12 bases in between. CDR3 nucleotides: TGTGCCAGCAGCGTAGGACGGACTATTTCAACTAATGAAAAACTGTTTTTT. Translated: CASSVGRTISTNEKLFF. The variable domain in full, completed from reference TRBV9 and TRBJ1-4, reads DSGVTQTPKHLITATGQRVTLRCSPRSGDLSVYWYQQSLDQGLQFLIQYYNGEERAKGNILERFSAQQFPDLHSELNLSSLELGDSALYFCASSVGRTISTNEKLFFGSGTQLSVL.

The CDR3 spells CASSVQGLPYNEQFF. CDR3 nucleotides: TGTGCCAGCAGCGTTCAGGGACTCCCTTATAATGAGCAGTTCTTC. The chain links TRBV9 to TRBJ2-1; D might be TRBD2 (6 bases). The length of the CDR3 is 15 residues. Germline loops: CDR1 SGDLS, CDR2 YYNGEE. V gave up 2 bases and J gave up 7 bases, with 16 bases separating them.

This rearrangement joins TRBV5-4 to TRBJ2-5; unclear D gene. The assigned J gene may be wrong: the sequence end matches TRBJ2-7 better. This CDR3 spans 13 amino acids. Germline loops: CDR1 SGHNT, CDR2 YYREEE (reference sequence). The CDR3: CASSSRGAYEQYF. The CDR3 DNA sequence: TGTGCCAGCAGCTCGCGTGGGGCCTACGAGCAGTACTTC.